This T cell receptor beta chain was captured in a study of T cells in localized non-small cell lung cancer. Germline assignment: CDR1 KGHSH and CDR2 LQKENI. This CDR3 has 14 amino acids. V was cut by 2 bases and J by 0 bases, with 8 bases left in between. The count of this clone is one. Here immunoSEQ multiplex PCR was the method, and the copy in TCRdb shows in-frame clones only, minus some. Among some 4,500 clones listed, more than 25% were seen once. The sequence was collected from a male donor aged 60 or over with stage I lung adenocarcinoma. Here the sequenced sample was lung tumor tissue, taken before any cancer treatment. V usage is TRBV18 and J usage is TRBJ2-7; D is perhaps TRBD1 or TRBD2 (6 bases each). CDR3 residues: CASSPRGVSYEQYF. The DNA for the CDR3 is TGTGCCAGCTCACCAAGGGGGGTCTCCTACGAGCAGTACTTC.